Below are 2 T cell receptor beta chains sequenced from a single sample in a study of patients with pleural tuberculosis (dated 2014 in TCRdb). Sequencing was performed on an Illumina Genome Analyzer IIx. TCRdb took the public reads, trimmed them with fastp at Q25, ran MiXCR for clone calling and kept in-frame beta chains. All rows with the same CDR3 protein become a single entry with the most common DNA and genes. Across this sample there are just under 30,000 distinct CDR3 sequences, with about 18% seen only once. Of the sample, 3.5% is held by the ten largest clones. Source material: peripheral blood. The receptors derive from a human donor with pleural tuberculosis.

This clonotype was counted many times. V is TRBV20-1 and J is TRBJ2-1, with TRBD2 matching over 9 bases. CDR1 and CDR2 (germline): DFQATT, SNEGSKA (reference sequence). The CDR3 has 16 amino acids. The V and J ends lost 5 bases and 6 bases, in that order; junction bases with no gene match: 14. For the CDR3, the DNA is TGCAGTGCTCGAAAGGCGCGGGAGGGCATCCGCAATGAGCAGTTCTTC. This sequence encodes CSARKAREGIRNEQFF.

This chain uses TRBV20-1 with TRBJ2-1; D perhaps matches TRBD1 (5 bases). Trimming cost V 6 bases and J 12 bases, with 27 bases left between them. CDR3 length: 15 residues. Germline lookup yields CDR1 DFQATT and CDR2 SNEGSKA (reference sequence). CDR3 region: CSARSVIEDTDTQFF. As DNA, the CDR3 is TGCAGTGCCCGGAGTGTAATTGAGGACACAGATACGCAGTTCTTC.